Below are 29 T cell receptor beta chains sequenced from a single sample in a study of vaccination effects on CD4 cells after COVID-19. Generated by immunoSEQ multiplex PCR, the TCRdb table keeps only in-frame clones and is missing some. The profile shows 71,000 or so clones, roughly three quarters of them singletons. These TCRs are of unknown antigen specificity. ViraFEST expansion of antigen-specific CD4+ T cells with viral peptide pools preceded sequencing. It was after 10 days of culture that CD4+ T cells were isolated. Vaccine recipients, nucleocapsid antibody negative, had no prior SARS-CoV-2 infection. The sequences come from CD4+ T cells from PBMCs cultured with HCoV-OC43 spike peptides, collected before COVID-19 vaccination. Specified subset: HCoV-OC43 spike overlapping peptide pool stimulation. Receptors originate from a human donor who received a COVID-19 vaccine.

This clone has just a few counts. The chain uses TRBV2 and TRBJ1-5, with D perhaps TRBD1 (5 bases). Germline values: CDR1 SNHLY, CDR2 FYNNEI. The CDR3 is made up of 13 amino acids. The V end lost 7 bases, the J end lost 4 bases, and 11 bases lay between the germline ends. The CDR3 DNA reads TGTGCCAGCACAGTTCAGGGAAATCAGCCCCAGCATTTT. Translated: CASTVQGNQPQHF.

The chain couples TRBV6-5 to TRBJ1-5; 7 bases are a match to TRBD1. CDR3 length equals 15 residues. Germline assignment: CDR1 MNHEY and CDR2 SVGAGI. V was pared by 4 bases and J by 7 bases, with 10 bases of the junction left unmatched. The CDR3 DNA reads TGTGCCAGCAGTTCCATGACAGGGCGAGGGCAGCCCCAGCATTTT. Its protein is CASSSMTGRGQPQHF.

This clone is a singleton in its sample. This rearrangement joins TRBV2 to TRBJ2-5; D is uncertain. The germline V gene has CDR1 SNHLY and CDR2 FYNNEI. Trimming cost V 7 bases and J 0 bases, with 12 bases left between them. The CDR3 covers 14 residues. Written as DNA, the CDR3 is TGTGCCAGCAATAGGGTAAAGTACCAAGAGACCCAGTACTTC. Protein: CASNRVKYQETQYF.

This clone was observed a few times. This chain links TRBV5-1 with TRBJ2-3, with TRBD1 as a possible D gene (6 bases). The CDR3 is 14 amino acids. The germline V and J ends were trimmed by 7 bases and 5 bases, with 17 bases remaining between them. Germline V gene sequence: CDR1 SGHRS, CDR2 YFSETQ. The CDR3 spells CASGRTAGGDTQYF. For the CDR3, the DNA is TGCGCCAGCGGCCGGACAGCAGGAGGAGATACGCAGTATTTT.

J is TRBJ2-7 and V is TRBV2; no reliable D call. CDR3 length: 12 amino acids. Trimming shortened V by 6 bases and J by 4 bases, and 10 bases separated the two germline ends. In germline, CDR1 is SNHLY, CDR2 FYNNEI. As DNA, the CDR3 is TGTGCCAGCAGCCCCGTTGGGTACGAGCAGTACGTC. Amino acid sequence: CASSPVGYEQYV.

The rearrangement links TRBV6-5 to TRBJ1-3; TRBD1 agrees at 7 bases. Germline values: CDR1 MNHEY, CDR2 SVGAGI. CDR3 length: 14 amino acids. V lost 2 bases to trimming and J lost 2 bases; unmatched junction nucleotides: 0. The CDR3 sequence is CASSYDRAGNTIYF. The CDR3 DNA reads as TGTGCCAGCAGTTACGACAGGGCTGGAAACACCATATATTTT.

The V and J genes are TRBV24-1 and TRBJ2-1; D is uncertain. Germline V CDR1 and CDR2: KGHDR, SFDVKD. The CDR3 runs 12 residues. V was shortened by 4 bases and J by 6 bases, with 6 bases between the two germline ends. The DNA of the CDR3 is TGTGCCACCAGTGAGACCGGCAATGAGCAGTTCTTC. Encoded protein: CATSETGNEQFF.

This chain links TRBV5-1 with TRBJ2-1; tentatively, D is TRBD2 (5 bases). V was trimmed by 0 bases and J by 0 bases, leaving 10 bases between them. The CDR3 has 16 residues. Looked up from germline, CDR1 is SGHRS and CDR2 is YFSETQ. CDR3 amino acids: CASSLGGPVSYNEQFF. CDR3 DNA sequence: TGCGCCAGCAGCTTGGGCGGGCCCGTCTCCTACAATGAGCAGTTCTTC.

CDR3 sequence reads: CASQEGTGFAEQYV. In DNA, the CDR3 is TGTGCCAGCCAAGAAGGGACAGGGTTCGCCGAGCAGTACGTC. The rearrangement links TRBV7-8 to TRBJ2-7; TRBD1 matches at 9 bases. J was trimmed by 6 bases and V by 8 bases; bases with no gene match: 11. The CDR3 extends over 14 amino acids. In germline, CDR1 is SGHVS, CDR2 FQNEAQ.

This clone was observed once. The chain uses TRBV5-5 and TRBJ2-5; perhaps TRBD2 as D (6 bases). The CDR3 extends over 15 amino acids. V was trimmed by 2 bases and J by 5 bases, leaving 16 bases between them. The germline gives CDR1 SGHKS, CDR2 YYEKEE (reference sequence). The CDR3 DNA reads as TGTGCCAGCAGCTTTTCGGCCCATAGCGGTGAGACCCAGTACTTC. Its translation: CASSFSAHSGETQYF.

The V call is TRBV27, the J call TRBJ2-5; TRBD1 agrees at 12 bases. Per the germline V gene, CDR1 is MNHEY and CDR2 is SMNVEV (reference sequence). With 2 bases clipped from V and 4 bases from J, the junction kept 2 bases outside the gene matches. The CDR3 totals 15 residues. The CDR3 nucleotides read TGTGCCAGCAGTTTAGGGACAGGGGGCTTAGAGACCCAGTACTTC. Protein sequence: CASSLGTGGLETQYF.

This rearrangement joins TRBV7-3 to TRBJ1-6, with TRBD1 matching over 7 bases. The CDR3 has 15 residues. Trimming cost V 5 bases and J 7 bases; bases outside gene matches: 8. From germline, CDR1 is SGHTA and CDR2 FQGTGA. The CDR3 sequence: CASSPSTGLNSPLHF. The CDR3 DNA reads TGTGCCAGCAGCCCCTCGACAGGGTTAAATTCACCCCTCCACTTT. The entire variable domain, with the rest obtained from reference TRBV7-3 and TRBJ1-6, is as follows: GAGVSQTPSNKVTEKGKYVELRCDPISGHTALYWYRQSLGQGPEFLIYFQGTGAADDSGLPNDRFFAVRPEGSVSTLKIQRTERGDSAVYLCASSPSTGLNSPLHFGNGTRLTVT.

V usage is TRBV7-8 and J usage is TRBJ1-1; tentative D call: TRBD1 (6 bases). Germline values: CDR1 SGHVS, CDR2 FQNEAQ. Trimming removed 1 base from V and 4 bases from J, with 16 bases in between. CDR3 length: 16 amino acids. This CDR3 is CASSLGGGGASTEAFF. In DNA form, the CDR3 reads TGTGCCAGCAGCTTAGGGGGCGGGGGCGCGAGCACTGAAGCTTTCTTT.

The CDR3 DNA sequence: TGTGCCAGCAGCTTATCGGCTTTTGTAGGAGCGCGGGATGAGCAGTTCTTC. It yields the protein CASSLSAFVGARDEQFF. The chain recombines TRBV7-2 with TRBJ2-1, with D possibly being TRBD2 (5 bases). The CDR3 has 17 amino acids. CDR1 is SGHTA, CDR2 FQGNSA, per germline. Deletions cut 2 bases from V and 8 bases from J, with 22 bases between.

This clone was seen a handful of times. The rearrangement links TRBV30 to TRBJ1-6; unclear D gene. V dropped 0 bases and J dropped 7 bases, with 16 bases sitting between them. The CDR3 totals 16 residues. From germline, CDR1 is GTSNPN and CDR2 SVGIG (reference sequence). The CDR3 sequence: CAWSVRTGSPNSPLHF. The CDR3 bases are TGTGCCTGGAGTGTACGAACGGGCAGCCCAAATTCACCCCTCCACTTT.

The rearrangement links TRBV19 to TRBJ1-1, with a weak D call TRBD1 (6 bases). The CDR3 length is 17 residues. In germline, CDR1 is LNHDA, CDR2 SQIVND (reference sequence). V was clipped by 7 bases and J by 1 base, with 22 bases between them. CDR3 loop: CASTPVWGALGNTEAFF. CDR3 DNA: TGTGCCAGTACCCCGGTCTGGGGGGCGTTGGGGAACACTGAAGCTTTCTTT.

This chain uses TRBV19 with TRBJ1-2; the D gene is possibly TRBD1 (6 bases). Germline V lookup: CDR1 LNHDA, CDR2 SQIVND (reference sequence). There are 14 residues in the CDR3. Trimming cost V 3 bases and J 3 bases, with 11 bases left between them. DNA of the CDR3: TGTGCCAGTAGTATCTGGCAGGGGTACTATGGCTACACCTTC. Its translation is CASSIWQGYYGYTF.

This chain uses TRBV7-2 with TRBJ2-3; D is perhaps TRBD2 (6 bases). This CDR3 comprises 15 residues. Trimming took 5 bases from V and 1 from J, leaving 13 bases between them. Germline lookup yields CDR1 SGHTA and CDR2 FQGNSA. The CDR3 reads CASSRGTAGTDTQYF. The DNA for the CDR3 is TGTGCCAGCAGCCGGGGGACTGCAGGCACAGATACGCAGTATTTT.

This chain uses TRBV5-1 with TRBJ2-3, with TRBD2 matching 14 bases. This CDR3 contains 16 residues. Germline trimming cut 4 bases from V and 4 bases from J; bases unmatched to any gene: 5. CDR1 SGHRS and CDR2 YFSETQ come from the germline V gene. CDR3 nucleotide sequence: TGCGCCAGCAGCAATCCGGGACTAGCGGGGGCAGATACGCAGTATTTT. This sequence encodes CASSNPGLAGADTQYF.

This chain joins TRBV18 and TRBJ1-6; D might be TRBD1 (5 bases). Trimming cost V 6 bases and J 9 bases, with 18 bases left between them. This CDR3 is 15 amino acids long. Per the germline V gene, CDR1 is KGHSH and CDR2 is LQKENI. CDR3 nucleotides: TGTGCCAGCTCCCCGCAAGCAGGGCTGGGTTCACCCCTCCACTTT. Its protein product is CASSPQAGLGSPLHF.

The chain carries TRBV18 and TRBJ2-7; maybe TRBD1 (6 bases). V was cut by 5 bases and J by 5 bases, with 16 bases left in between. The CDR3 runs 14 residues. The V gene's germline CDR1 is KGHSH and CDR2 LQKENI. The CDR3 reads CASSSDSYSHEQYV. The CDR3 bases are TGTGCCAGCTCATCGGACAGTTACTCTCACGAGCAGTACGTC.

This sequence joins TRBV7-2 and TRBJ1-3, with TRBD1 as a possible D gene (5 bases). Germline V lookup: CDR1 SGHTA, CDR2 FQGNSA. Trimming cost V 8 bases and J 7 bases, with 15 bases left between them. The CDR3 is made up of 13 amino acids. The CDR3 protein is CASGGVWGNTIYF. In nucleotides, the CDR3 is TGTGCCAGCGGCGGGGTTTGGGGGAACACCATATATTTT.

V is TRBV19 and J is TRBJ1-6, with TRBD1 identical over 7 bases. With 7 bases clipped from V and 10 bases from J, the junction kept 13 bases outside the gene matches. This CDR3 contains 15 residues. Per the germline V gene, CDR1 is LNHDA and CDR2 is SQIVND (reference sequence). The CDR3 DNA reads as TGTGCCAGTACCGACGGACAGGCCGGAGACTCACCCCTCCACTTT. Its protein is CASTDGQAGDSPLHF. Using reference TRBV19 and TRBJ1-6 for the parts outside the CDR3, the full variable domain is DGGITQSPKYLFRKEGQNVTLSCEQNLNHDAMYWYRQDPGQGLRLIYYSQIVNDFQKGDIAEGYSVSREKKESFPLTVTSAQKNPTAFYLCASTDGQAGDSPLHFGNGTRLTVT.

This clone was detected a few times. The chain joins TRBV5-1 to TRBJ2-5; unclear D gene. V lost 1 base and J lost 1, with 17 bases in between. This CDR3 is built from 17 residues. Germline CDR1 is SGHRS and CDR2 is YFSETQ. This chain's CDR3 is CASSLFGLGSTQETQYF. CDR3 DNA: TGCGCCAGCAGCTTGTTCGGTTTGGGCAGCACCCAAGAGACCCAGTACTTC.

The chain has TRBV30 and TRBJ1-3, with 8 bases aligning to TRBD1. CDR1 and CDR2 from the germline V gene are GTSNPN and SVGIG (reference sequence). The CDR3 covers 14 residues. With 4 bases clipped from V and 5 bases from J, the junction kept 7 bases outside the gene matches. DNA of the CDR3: TGTGCCTGGATTATCAGGGGGCAGAGAAACACCATATATTTT. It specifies CAWIIRGQRNTIYF.

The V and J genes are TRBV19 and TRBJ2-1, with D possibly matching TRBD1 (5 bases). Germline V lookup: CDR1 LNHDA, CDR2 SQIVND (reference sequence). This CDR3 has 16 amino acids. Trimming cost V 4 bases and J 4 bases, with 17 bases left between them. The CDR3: CASSSLQGRGYNEQFF. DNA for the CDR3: TGTGCCAGTAGTAGCCTCCAGGGTAGGGGTTACAATGAGCAGTTCTTC.

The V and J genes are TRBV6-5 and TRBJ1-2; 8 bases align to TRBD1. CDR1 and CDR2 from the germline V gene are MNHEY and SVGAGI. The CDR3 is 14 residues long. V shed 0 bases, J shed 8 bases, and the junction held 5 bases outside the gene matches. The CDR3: CASSYSTGVRGYTF. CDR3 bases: TGTGCCAGCAGTTACTCGACAGGGGTCCGAGGCTACACCTTC.

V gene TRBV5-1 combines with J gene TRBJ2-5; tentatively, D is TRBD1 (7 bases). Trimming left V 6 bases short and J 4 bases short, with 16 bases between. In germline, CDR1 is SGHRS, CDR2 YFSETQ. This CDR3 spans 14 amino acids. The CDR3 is CASNSGGFRETQYF. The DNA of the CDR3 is TGCGCCAGCAACTCAGGGGGGTTTCGAGAGACCCAGTACTTC.

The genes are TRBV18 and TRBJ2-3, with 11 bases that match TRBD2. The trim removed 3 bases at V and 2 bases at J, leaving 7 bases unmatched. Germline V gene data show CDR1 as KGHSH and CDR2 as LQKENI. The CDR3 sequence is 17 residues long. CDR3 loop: CASSPWASGGSTDTQYF. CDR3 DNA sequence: TGTGCCAGCTCACCGTGGGCTAGCGGGGGGTCCACAGATACGCAGTATTTT.